This T cell receptor (beta chain) was obtained from a study of shared T cell receptors in the human thymus. The CDR3 spans 15 residues. Deletions cut 4 bases from V and 6 bases from J, with 18 bases between. The germline V gene encodes CDR1 MNHNY and CDR2 SVGAGI (reference sequence). Clones were sequenced by immunoSEQ multiplex PCR, and TCRdb holds only the in-frame ones, with some missing. The table has 630,000 or so clones, around 87% seen once. This sample also appeared in a second study, on human thymus T cells. That source notes: Thymic repertoires of unrelated individuals were reported in related research to overlap highly.

V gene TRBV6-6 combines with J gene TRBJ2-5; TRBD2 might be the D (6 bases). The sequencing sample was made of thymocytes. The sequence derives from a boy under two years old with a congenital heart defect. CDR3 nucleotides: TGTGCCAGCAGTTGCGGGGAGCCGGAGAGTCAGACCCAGTACTTC. It translates to CASSCGEPESQTQYF.